The entry below gives a single TCR beta chain sequence along with its context. These data are taken from a study of cytomegalovirus exposure and HLA in healthy donors. Study overall: Researchers found that approximately 80% of a few hundred genotyped donors fell within the Caucasian-associated ancestry cluster.

In nominal health when sampled, donors likely had unrecorded immune exposures nonetheless. The PCR ran on 60 Vbeta and 13 Jbeta primers. Sequencing used immunoSEQ multiplex PCR; TCRdb keeps in-frame clones, though not all of them. The data show over 250,000 clones, with under 80% seen just once and approximately 2.3% held by the top ten. The sequenced sample consisted of PBMCs. This clonotype originated in a female donor in good health and CMV-seronegative.

CDR3 loop: CASSLGAVNTEAFF. For the CDR3, the DNA is TGTGCCAGCAGCTTAGGAGCGGTAAACACTGAAGCTTTCTTT. J is TRBJ1-1 and V is TRBV7-9; D gene uncertain. Trimming pared 1 base from V and 2 bases from J, leaving 8 bases between. This CDR3 is built from 14 residues. Germline CDR1 SEHNR, CDR2 FQNEAQ (reference sequence).